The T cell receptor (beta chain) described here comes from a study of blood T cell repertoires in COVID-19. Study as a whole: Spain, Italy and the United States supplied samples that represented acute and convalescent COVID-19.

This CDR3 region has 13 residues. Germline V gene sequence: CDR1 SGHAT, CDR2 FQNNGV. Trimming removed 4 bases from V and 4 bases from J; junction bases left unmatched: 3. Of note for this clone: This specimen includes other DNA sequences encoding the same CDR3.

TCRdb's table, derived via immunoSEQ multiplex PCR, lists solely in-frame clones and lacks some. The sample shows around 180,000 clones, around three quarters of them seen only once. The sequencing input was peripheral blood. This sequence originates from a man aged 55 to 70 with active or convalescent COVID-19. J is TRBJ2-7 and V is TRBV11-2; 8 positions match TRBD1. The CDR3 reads CASSWTGTYEQYF. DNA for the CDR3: TGTGCCAGCAGCTGGACAGGGACGTACGAGCAGTACTTC.